The 18 T cell receptor beta chains presented below share a single source sample, sequenced in a study of blood T cell repertoires in COVID-19. Clones were read by immunoSEQ multiplex PCR, and TCRdb kept only the in-frame ones, dropping some. In the table there are 15,000 to 20,000 clones, approximately 88% of which are singletons. Material for sequencing was peripheral blood. Receptors originate from a human donor in a cohort sampled during active COVID-19.

The chain is built from TRBV2 and TRBJ1-1; D might be TRBD1 (5 bases). V shed 5 bases and J shed 0 bases, with 10 bases lying between them. CDR3 length: 14 amino acids. The germline V gene encodes CDR1 SNHLY and CDR2 FYNNEI. The DNA for the CDR3 is TGTGCCAGCAGTATATGGACAATGAACACTGAAGCTTTCTTT. Protein: CASSIWTMNTEAFF.

The chain employs TRBV14 and TRBJ1-1; D is perhaps TRBD1 (6 bases). This CDR3 has 11 amino acids. CDR1 and CDR2 (germline): SGHDN, FVKESK. Trimming shortened V by 3 bases and J by 10 bases, and 9 bases separated the two germline ends. For the CDR3, the DNA is TGTGCCAGCAGCCATTCAGGGGTAGCTTTCTTT. This translates into CASSHSGVAFF.

The chain links TRBV11-2 to TRBJ2-3, with 9 bases that match TRBD2. The J segment lost 5 bases and the V segment lost 1 base, leaving 7 bases of the junction unmatched. The CDR3 sequence is 16 residues long. Germline V CDR1 and CDR2: SGHAT, FQNNGV. The CDR3 sequence: CASSLGLGLAVDTQYF. DNA of the CDR3: TGTGCCAGCAGCTTAGGCCTGGGACTAGCCGTAGATACGCAGTATTTT.

This chain links TRBV27 with TRBJ2-1; D possibly corresponds to TRBD1 (5 bases). There are 16 residues in the CDR3. Between the trimmed V and J ends, which lost 0 bases and 7 bases, there was a span of 16 bases. CDR1 and CDR2 (germline): MNHEY, SMNVEV (reference sequence). The DNA for the CDR3 is TGTGCCAGCAGTTTATCGTGGGCAGGGTACCGGAATGAGCAGTTCTTC. Translating gives CASSLSWAGYRNEQFF.

A remark on this clone: The germline gene is not matched at one end of the junction; a read error may be the cause. V is TRBV25-1 and J is TRBJ2-7, with TRBD2 identical over 7 bases. In germline, CDR1 is MGHDK, CDR2 SYGVNS. CDR3 length: 15 residues. CDR3: CPRGDLAGLTYEQYF. The CDR3 coding sequence is TGCCCTCGGGGGGATTTAGCGGGCCTAACCTACGAGCAGTACTTC.

This clone is a singleton in its sample. The CDR3 reads CASSIPGQGLNEQFF. CDR3 sequence (DNA): TGTGCCAGTAGTATACCGGGACAGGGGTTGAATGAGCAGTTCTTC. This chain connects TRBV19 to TRBJ2-1, with 10 bases fitting TRBD1. Germline values: CDR1 LNHDA, CDR2 SQIVND (reference sequence). The CDR3 is 15 amino acids. V was clipped by 2 bases and J by 7 bases; unmatched bases: 5.

V usage is TRBV11-2 and J usage is TRBJ2-7; 11 positions match TRBD2. Trimming took 1 base from V and 5 from J; bases not matched to a gene: 4. The germline CDR1 and CDR2 sequences are SGHAT and FQNNGV. CDR3 length equals 15 residues. The CDR3 bases are TGTGCCAGCAGCTTAGCACTAGCGGGAGTACACGAGCAGTACTTC. It yields the protein CASSLALAGVHEQYF.

The chain employs TRBV2 and TRBJ2-5; D unclear. V lost 1 base and J 5 bases, leaving 8 bases between the germline ends. This CDR3 contains 13 residues. Germline-derived CDR1 and CDR2 are SNHLY and FYNNEI. Written as DNA, the CDR3 is TGTGCCAGCAGTGAAGGATTCCGGGAGACCCAGTACTTC. Its protein is CASSEGFRETQYF.

This chain connects TRBV5-1 to TRBJ1-1; no firm D call. Looked up from germline, CDR1 is SGHRS and CDR2 is YFSETQ. The CDR3 covers 14 residues. V lost 0 bases to trimming and J lost 1 base, with 7 bases between them. CDR3 nucleotides: TGCGCCAGCAGCTTGGATGTCAGGAACACTGAAGCTTTCTTT. Amino acids: CASSLDVRNTEAFF.

The chain has TRBV7-2 and TRBJ2-3; D may be TRBD1 (8 bases). Trimming removed 5 bases at V and 6 bases at J, with 12 bases between. The CDR3 contains 13 residues. The V gene's germline CDR1 is SGHTA and CDR2 FQGNSA. CDR3 DNA sequence: TGTGCCAGCAGCGACAGGGGAGGGGATACGCAGTATTTT. This sequence encodes CASSDRGGDTQYF.

The chain uses TRBV19 and TRBJ1-2, with D possibly matching TRBD1 (5 bases). The CDR3 has 14 amino acids. Trimming took off 1 base at V and 4 bases at J, with 10 bases between the two ends. CDR1 is LNHDA, CDR2 SQIVND, per germline (reference sequence). The CDR3 DNA reads as TGTGCCAGTAGTATAGGGGGGGTCTCCTATGGCTACACCTTC. Protein: CASSIGGVSYGYTF. The whole variable domain, filled in from reference TRBV19 and TRBJ1-2, reads DGGITQSPKYLFRKEGQNVTLSCEQNLNHDAMYWYRQDPGQGLRLIYYSQIVNDFQKGDIAEGYSVSREKKESFPLTVTSAQKNPTAFYLCASSIGGVSYGYTFGSGTRLTVV.

This chain links TRBV7-5 with TRBJ1-5; no check of the table's D call, TRBD1, against the DNA was made. TRBV7-5 is described as a pseudogene. The CDR3 length is 15 residues. The DNA of the CDR3 is TGTGCCAGTGGGAGGGACAGGGATAGCAATCAGCCCCAGCATTTT. This translates into CASGRDRDSNQPQHF.

The rearrangement uses TRBV5-1 and TRBJ1-4; 9 bases are a match to TRBD1. J lost 8 bases, V lost 5 bases, and 7 bases had no gene match. From germline, CDR1 is SGHRS and CDR2 YFSETQ. CDR3 size: 14 residues. The CDR3 here is CASRRTGAEEKLFF. CDR3 nucleotide sequence: TGCGCCAGCAGACGGACAGGGGCGGAAGAAAAACTGTTTTTT.

In its sample, this clone was seen a few times. This chain links TRBV4-1 with TRBJ1-5; D is ambiguous. CDR1 and CDR2 from the germline V gene are MGHRA and YSYEKL. Trimming removed 0 bases from V and 4 bases from J, with 4 bases in between. This CDR3 comprises 13 residues. CDR3 amino acids: CASSQDPNQPQHF. CDR3 nucleotides: TGCGCCAGCAGCCAAGATCCAAATCAGCCCCAGCATTTT.

V usage is TRBV5-6 and J usage is TRBJ1-1, with 8 nucleotides matching TRBD1. V dropped 0 bases and J dropped 10; count of bases not matched to a gene: 5. CDR1 and CDR2 (germline): SGHDT, YYEEEE. The CDR3 is 13 residues long. The CDR3 nucleotides read TGTGCCAGCAGCTTGGGCAGGGGGCCGGGAGCTTTCTTT. Translated, it gives CASSLGRGPGAFF.

The V and J genes are TRBV5-1 and TRBJ2-3; D not certain. The CDR3 runs to 14 residues. From germline, CDR1 is SGHRS and CDR2 YFSETQ. With 5 bases removed from V and 1 base from J, the gap between germline ends came to 11 bases. CDR3 sequence (DNA): TGCGCCAGCAGACCTAATACAGGCACAGATACGCAGTATTTT. This encodes CASRPNTGTDTQYF.

This clone was picked up one time. The CDR3 here is CASSERLAGNEQFF. CDR3 DNA: TGTGCCAGCAGTGAACGACTAGCGGGGAATGAGCAGTTCTTC. This sequence joins TRBV2 and TRBJ2-1; 11 bases are a match to TRBD2. The CDR3 extends over 14 amino acids. The germline CDR1 and CDR2 sequences are SNHLY and FYNNEI. The V gene end was trimmed by 2 bases and the J gene end by 7 bases; junction bases not matched to a gene: 1.

The genes are TRBV19 and TRBJ2-7; 12 nucleotides match TRBD2. The germline V gene has CDR1 LNHDA and CDR2 SQIVND (reference sequence). Trimming took 7 bases from V and 4 from J; bases not matched to a gene: 11. The CDR3 is 16 residues long. For the CDR3, the DNA is TGTGCCAGTACCTCTTCGACTAGCGGGAGCCCGTACGAGCAGTACTTC. Amino acid sequence: CASTSSTSGSPYEQYF.